The clone carrying this T cell receptor beta chain was recorded a few times. Germline V CDR1 and CDR2: MNHEY, SVGAGI. V shed 6 bases and J shed 2 bases, with 5 bases lying between them. The CDR3 extends over 12 amino acids. Produced via immunoSEQ multiplex PCR; TCRdb's table is partial and in-frame only. The top ten clones hold 14% of a sample with some 100,000 clones, approximately 86% of them seen once. This sample is drawn from a study of control samples from healthy donors and cancer patients. This TCR came from a man between 25 and 39 years old in good health. The rearrangement joins TRBV6-5 to TRBJ1-5, with D possibly TRBD1 on 5 matching bases. The sample comprised blood. The CDR3 reads CASRQGNQPQHF. CDR3 nucleotides: TGTGCCAGCAGACAGGGCAATCAGCCCCAGCATTTT.